Following are 3 T cell receptor beta chains from one sample sequenced in a study of T cell repertoires in ileal Crohn's disease. The repertoire was sequenced with immunoSEQ multiplex PCR; TCRdb's copy has only in-frame clones and lacks some. The sample has some 4,700 clones; 70% to 80% are singletons. The sequencing input was ileal tissue. These receptors were taken from an adult with Crohn's disease.

The genes are TRBV18 and TRBJ2-5; 11 bases match TRBD1. Matching the DNA end better, TRBJ2-7 makes the J call doubtful. The germline CDR1 and CDR2 sequences are KGHSH and LQKENI. There are 18 residues in the CDR3. The CDR3 loop reads CASSRTGGTGWGSYEQYF. In DNA, the CDR3 is TGTGCCAGCTCACGGACAGGGGGCACGGGTTGGGGATCCTACGAGCAGTACTTC.

This clone appeared once. The chain joins TRBV6-5 to TRBJ2-2; TRBD1 is a possible D gene (5 bases). V lost 7 bases to trimming and J lost 5 bases, with 14 bases between them. Per the germline V gene, CDR1 is MNHEY and CDR2 is SVGAGI. The CDR3 sequence is 14 residues long. In DNA, the CDR3 is TGTGCCAGCAAGTCAGGGCCATTTACCGGGGAGCTGTTTTTT. Encoded protein: CASKSGPFTGELFF.

The chain carries TRBV28 and TRBJ1-2; 9 bases map to TRBD1. Germline CDR1 MDHEN, CDR2 SYDVKM. The CDR3 runs 15 residues. The trim removed 1 base at V and 8 bases at J, leaving 8 bases unmatched. This CDR3 reads CASSLSPQTGGGYTF. The CDR3 DNA reads TGTGCCAGCAGTTTATCACCTCAGACAGGGGGGGGCTACACCTTC.